This entry features one T cell receptor (beta chain) sequence. Its cognate antigen is unknown. V gave up 4 bases and J gave up 5 bases; unmatched junction bases: 14. The CDR3 covers 18 residues. The germline V gene has CDR1 MDHEN and CDR2 SYDVKM. The study ran its PCR with 60 Vbeta and 13 Jbeta primers. TCRdb's copy holds only in-frame clones and misses some; the assay was immunoSEQ multiplex PCR. This sample has 99,000 or so clones, with roughly four fifths found just once. This sample is drawn from a study of cytomegalovirus exposure and HLA in healthy donors. About the study: The early release's HLA-typed donors yielded 65 million to 85 million unique TCRs. About 79% of roughly 430 genotyped donors fell in the Caucasian-associated ancestry cluster. Study-level results: Earlier analysis looked at TCR beta V segments, and most were productive about 87% or about 30% of the time. A later analysis linked a missense DCLRE1C variant to TCR beta V- and J-gene trimming.

The rearrangement joins TRBV28 to TRBJ2-5, with 12 bases matching TRBD2. Sequenced: PBMCs. The TCR sequence derives from a man aged 35-49 years in good health and CMV-seronegative. CDR3 amino acids: CASSSIYLAGGWRETQYF. The CDR3 DNA reads TGTGCCAGCAGTTCCATCTACCTAGCGGGGGGGTGGAGGGAGACCCAGTACTTC. Together with reference TRBV28 and TRBJ2-5, the CDR3 gives the full variable domain: DVKVTQSSRYLVKRTGEKVFLECVQDMDHENMFWYRQDPGLGLRLIYFSYDVKMKEKGDIPEGYSVSREKKERFSLILESASTNQTSMYLCASSSIYLAGGWRETQYFGPGTRLLVL.